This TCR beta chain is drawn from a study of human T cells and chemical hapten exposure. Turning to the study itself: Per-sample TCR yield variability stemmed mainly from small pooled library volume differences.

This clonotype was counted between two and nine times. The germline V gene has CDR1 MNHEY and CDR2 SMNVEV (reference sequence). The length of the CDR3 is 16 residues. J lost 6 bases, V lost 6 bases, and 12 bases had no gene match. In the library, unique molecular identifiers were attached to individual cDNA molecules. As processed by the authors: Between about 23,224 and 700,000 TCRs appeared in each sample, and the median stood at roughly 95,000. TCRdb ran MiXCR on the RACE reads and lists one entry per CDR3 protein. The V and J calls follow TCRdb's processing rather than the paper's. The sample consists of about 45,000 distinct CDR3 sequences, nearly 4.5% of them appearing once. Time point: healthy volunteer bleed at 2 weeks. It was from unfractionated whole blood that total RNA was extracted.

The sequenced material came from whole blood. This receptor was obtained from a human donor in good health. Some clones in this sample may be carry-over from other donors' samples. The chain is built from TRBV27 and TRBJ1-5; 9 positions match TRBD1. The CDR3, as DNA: TGTGCCAGCAGCCGCACAGGGGGCCAAGGGGGTCAGCCCCAGCATTTT. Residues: CASSRTGGQGGQPQHF.